This T cell receptor beta chain emerged from a study of cytomegalovirus exposure and HLA in healthy donors. Study-wide findings and caveats: A later analysis linked a missense DCLRE1C variant to TCR beta V- and J-gene trimming. Specific recognition of CMV antigens was confirmed in vitro for a few chains (all CMV-associated). The study listed approximately 170 cytomegalovirus-associated TCR beta chains.

As to this clone: Antigen specificity is unknown.

Germline CDR1 and CDR2: LNHDA and SQIVND (reference sequence). CDR3 length: 15 amino acids. Germline trimming cut 2 bases from V and 4 bases from J; bases unmatched to any gene: 5. PCR was performed using 60 Vbeta and 13 Jbeta primers. Generated by immunoSEQ multiplex PCR, the TCRdb table keeps only in-frame clones and is missing some. The data contain around 150,000 clones, roughly 80% of them singletons. This clonotype originated in a human donor in good health. Sequences were obtained from PBMCs. J is TRBJ2-7 and V is TRBV19, with 10 bases lining up with TRBD1. This CDR3 is CASSISGTGEYEQYF. CDR3 bases: TGTGCCAGTAGTATAAGTGGGACAGGGGAGTACGAGCAGTACTTC.